Ten or more counts support the clone carrying this T cell receptor beta chain. Its antigen is not known. Researchers amplified the TCR beta CDR3 regions from RNA transcripts. An initial round of RT-PCR targeting the TCR CDR3 relied on the HTBI primer set. TCRdb re-called the multiplex PCR reads with MiXCR, one entry per CDR3 protein. The sample has some 740,000 distinct CDR3 sequences; less than 15% are singletons. The data are from a study of T cells in Graves' hyperthyroidism and ophthalmopathy. Approximately 9.3 ml of fresh peripheral blood supplied the PBMCs. The CDR3 extends over 15 amino acids. The V end was cut by 2 bases, the J end by 0 bases, with 10 bases between. The germline V gene has CDR1 SGHAT and CDR2 FQDESV (reference sequence). General observations from the study: Through a model of 13 V-J features, ophthalmopathy was separated from stable hyperthyroidism. Blood also showed most of the thyroid clonotypes that were expanded above 0.001.

The origin of this receptor is a woman under 30 with Graves' hyperthyroidism. The chain is built from TRBV11-1 and TRBJ1-1; unclear D gene. Material for sequencing was blood. The CDR3 DNA reads TGTGCCAGCAGCTTAAGTCATAAGGTGAACACTGAAGCTTTCTTT. This codes for CASSLSHKVNTEAFF.